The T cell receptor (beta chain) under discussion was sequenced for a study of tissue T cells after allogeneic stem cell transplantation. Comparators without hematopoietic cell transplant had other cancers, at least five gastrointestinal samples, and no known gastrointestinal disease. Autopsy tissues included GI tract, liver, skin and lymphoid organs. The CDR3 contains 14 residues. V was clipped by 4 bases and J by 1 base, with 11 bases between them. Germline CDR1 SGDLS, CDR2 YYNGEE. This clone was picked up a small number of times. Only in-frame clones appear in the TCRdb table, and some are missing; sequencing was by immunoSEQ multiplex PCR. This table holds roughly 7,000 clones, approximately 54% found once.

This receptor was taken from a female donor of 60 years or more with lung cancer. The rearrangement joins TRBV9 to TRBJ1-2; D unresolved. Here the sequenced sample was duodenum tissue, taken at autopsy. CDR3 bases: TGTGCCAGCAGCTCCCGACGGATTAACTATGGCTACACCTTC. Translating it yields CASSSRRINYGYTF.